The 31 T cell receptor beta chains listed next were all sequenced from one sample in a study of blood T cell repertoires in COVID-19. The assay was immunoSEQ multiplex PCR, and TCRdb's table has in-frame clones only and misses some. The sample carries some 300,000 clones, about 87% recorded once. The sample was peripheral blood. All receptors derive from a man in his 70s with acute or convalescent COVID-19.

In its sample, this clone was seen once. In nucleotides, the CDR3 is TGTGCCAGCAGCTTGGGACTGCCCCGAGAGACCCAGTACTTC. Its translation is CASSLGLPRETQYF. V gene TRBV3-1 (or the pseudogene TRBV3-2) combines with J gene TRBJ2-5, with D perhaps matching TRBD2 (6 bases). This CDR3 comprises 14 residues. CDR1 and CDR2 (germline): LGHDT, YNNKEL (reference sequence). The ends were cut back, 5 bases at V and 4 bases at J, with 14 bases in the middle.

The chain's CDR3 is CASSQDRTGGNQPQHF. CDR3 nucleotide sequence: TGTGCCAGCAGCCAAGATAGAACAGGGGGGAATCAGCCCCAGCATTTT. The V call is TRBV4-2, the J call TRBJ1-5; 8 nucleotides align to TRBD1. V trimming: 0 bases; J trimming: 4 bases; junction bases outside the gene matches: 5. The V gene's germline CDR1 is LGHNA and CDR2 YNFKEQ. The CDR3 extends over 16 amino acids.

V gene TRBV6-4 combines with J gene TRBJ2-2; tentatively, D is TRBD2 (5 bases). CDR3 length: 14 residues. The germline CDR1 and CDR2 sequences are MRHNA and SNTAGT. V lost 5 bases, J lost 4 bases, and 11 bases lay in between. DNA of the CDR3: TGTGCCAGCAGTCGAGAGGCGGGCACCGGGGAGCTGTTTTTT. Encoded protein: CASSREAGTGELFF.

This clone was recorded only once. This sequence joins TRBV4-3 and TRBJ2-6; possibly TRBD2 for D (5 bases). The V and J ends lost 0 bases and 4 bases respectively, with 13 bases between them. From germline, CDR1 is LGHNA and CDR2 YSLEER. CDR3 size: 17 residues. The CDR3 DNA sequence: TGCGCCAGCAGCCAAGAACCGGCCCCGGGAGGGGCCAACGTCCTGACTTTC. It codes for CASSQEPAPGGANVLTF.

The chain carries TRBV11-3 and TRBJ2-2, with 10 nucleotides matching TRBD2. The CDR3 spans 15 residues. Germline V gene lookup returns CDR1 SGHNT and CDR2 YENEEA. J was trimmed by 6 bases and V by 6 bases; bases with no gene match: 7. As DNA, the CDR3 is TGTGCCAGCAGTCCGAGCGGGGGGGCGCCCGGGGAGCTGTTTTTT. This codes for CASSPSGGAPGELFF.

The count of this clone is one. V gene TRBV5-1 combines with J gene TRBJ1-2, with D possibly TRBD1 on 6 matching bases. The CDR3 runs 15 residues. Trimming pared 4 bases from V and 1 base from J, leaving 14 bases between. Germline V gene lookup returns CDR1 SGHRS and CDR2 YFSETQ. This CDR3 is CASSTGTDINYGYTF. The CDR3 region has the DNA TGCGCCAGCAGCACAGGGACGGATATTAACTATGGCTACACCTTC.

As DNA, the CDR3 is TGTGCCAGCAGGACGTACGGGACAGGGGGTCAGCCCCAGCATTTT. This encodes CASRTYGTGGQPQHF. The V and J genes are TRBV28 and TRBJ1-5; TRBD1 aligns across 11 bases. The length of the CDR3 is 15 residues. Germline CDR1 reads MDHEN; CDR2 reads SYDVKM. The junction had 7 bases not matched to a gene; V was cut back by 6 bases and J by 6 bases.

The V gene is TRBV3-1 (or the pseudogene TRBV3-2), the J gene TRBJ1-2; TRBD1 matches at 9 bases. After removal of 5 bases from V and 8 bases from J, the junction contained 6 bases not matched to a gene. Germline assignment: CDR1 LGHDT and CDR2 YNNKEL (reference sequence). The CDR3 sequence is 13 residues long. The CDR3 nucleotides read TGTGCCAGCAGCTTCCGACAGGGGGAAGGCTACACCTTC. Protein product: CASSFRQGEGYTF.

This clone appeared once. V is TRBV5-5 and J is TRBJ1-2; D remains ambiguous. The germline V gene encodes CDR1 SGHKS and CDR2 YYEKEE (reference sequence). V lost 1 base to trimming and J lost 0 bases, with 7 bases between them. The CDR3 contains 14 residues. This chain's CDR3 is CASSLQDPNYGYTF. For the CDR3, the DNA is TGTGCCAGCAGCTTGCAGGATCCTAACTATGGCTACACCTTC.

V usage is TRBV18 and J usage is TRBJ2-2; a weak D match, TRBD1 (5 bases). Between the trimmed V and J ends, which lost 2 bases and 2 bases, there was a span of 21 bases. The CDR3 totals 19 residues. The V gene's germline CDR1 is KGHSH and CDR2 LQKENI. The CDR3 loop is CASSPYRQGAAGNTGELFF. The CDR3 nucleotides read TGTGCCAGCTCACCATATAGGCAGGGCGCCGCCGGCAACACCGGGGAGCTGTTTTTT.

The genes are TRBV5-1 and TRBJ2-3; D is uncertain. V was shortened by 6 bases and J by 1 base, with 9 bases between the two germline ends. The CDR3 length is 13 residues. Germline V lookup: CDR1 SGHRS, CDR2 YFSETQ. The CDR3 here is CASTLEGTDTQYF. The CDR3 DNA sequence: TGCGCCAGCACTCTTGAGGGCACAGATACGCAGTATTTT.

This clone appeared a few times. This sequence joins TRBV5-4 and TRBJ1-3, with 9 bases matching TRBD1. V lost 2 bases, J lost 0 bases, and 3 bases stayed unmatched. CDR1 SGHNT and CDR2 YYREEE come from the germline V gene (reference sequence). This CDR3 is built from 16 residues. CDR3 protein: CASSFGTGFSGNTIYF. The DNA for the CDR3 is TGTGCCAGCAGCTTCGGGACAGGGTTCTCTGGAAACACCATATATTTT.

V gene TRBV18 combines with J gene TRBJ2-5; 11 bases fit TRBD2. Germline V lookup: CDR1 KGHSH, CDR2 LQKENI. The length of the CDR3 is 15 residues. Germline trimming cut 6 bases from V and 3 bases from J; bases unmatched to any gene: 6. The DNA for the CDR3 is TGTGCCAGCTCCGTCAGTAGCGGGGGGGAAGAGACCCAGTACTTC. Its protein is CASSVSSGGEETQYF.

The V gene is TRBV3-1 (or the pseudogene TRBV3-2), the J gene TRBJ2-5; weak D call: TRBD1 (5 bases). CDR1 and CDR2 from the germline V gene are LGHDT and YNNKEL (reference sequence). This CDR3 spans 14 amino acids. V dropped 0 bases and J dropped 7 bases, with 12 bases sitting between them. The CDR3 loop reads CASSQEVGAGTQYF. The DNA for the CDR3 is TGTGCCAGCAGCCAAGAAGTAGGGGCTGGGACCCAGTACTTC.

This chain uses TRBV10-3 with TRBJ2-5; the match to TRBD2 covers 9 bases. The CDR3 has 13 residues. Trimming at V came to 6 bases and at J to 5 bases, leaving 4 bases not matched to a gene. Germline CDR1 ENHRY, CDR2 SYGVKD. CDR3 in amino acids: CAISGSGRETQYF. The CDR3 DNA is TGTGCCATCAGCGGCAGCGGGAGGGAGACCCAGTACTTC.

The J gene is TRBJ2-7, the V gene TRBV7-2, with D uncertain. V gave up 0 bases and J gave up 6 bases, with 9 bases separating them. Per germline, CDR1 SGHTA and CDR2 FQGNSA. There are 13 residues in the CDR3. CDR3 in amino acids: CASSLAPRSEQYF. The CDR3 DNA follows: TGTGCCAGCAGCTTAGCCCCCCGTAGCGAGCAGTACTTC.

J is TRBJ1-1 and V is TRBV7-2; D remains unclear. CDR1 and CDR2 (germline): SGHTA, FQGNSA. Trimming left V 1 base short and J 3 bases short, with 3 bases between. The length of the CDR3 is 12 residues. The CDR3 spells CASSLVYTEAFF. The CDR3 DNA reads as TGTGCCAGCAGCTTAGTCTACACTGAAGCTTTCTTT. The entire variable domain, with the rest obtained from reference TRBV7-2 and TRBJ1-1, is as follows: GAGVSQSPSNKVTEKGKDVELRCDPISGHTALYWYRQSLGQGLEFLIYFQGNSAPDKSGLPSDRFSAERTGGSVSTLTIQRTQQEDSAVYLCASSLVYTEAFFGQGTRLTVV.

The chain employs TRBV4-3 and TRBJ1-2; unclear D gene. This CDR3 is 13 amino acids long. Germline assignment: CDR1 LGHNA and CDR2 YSLEER. Trimming shortened V by 1 base and J by 6 bases, and 9 bases separated the two germline ends. For the CDR3, the DNA is TGCGCCAGCAGCCAAGTCGGAGGTAATGGCTACACCTTC. As protein: CASSQVGGNGYTF.

CDR3 nucleotides: TGCAGTGCTAGTAGCCGGACAGGGAATTATGGCTACACCTTC. Translating it yields CSASSRTGNYGYTF. V and J are TRBV20-1 and TRBJ1-2, with 8 nucleotides matching TRBD1. V shed 3 bases and J 5 bases; nucleotides not matched to a gene: 8. The CDR3 is made up of 14 amino acids. The V gene's germline CDR1 is DFQATT and CDR2 SNEGSKA (reference sequence).

This clone was seen only once. The chain couples TRBV4-2 to TRBJ2-5; unclear D gene. Trimming took 3 bases from V and 0 from J, leaving 5 bases between them. Per the germline V gene, CDR1 is LGHNA and CDR2 is YNFKEQ. The CDR3 totals 13 residues. CDR3: CASSQAYQETQYF. The DNA of the CDR3 is TGTGCCAGCAGCCAGGCCTACCAAGAGACCCAGTACTTC.

V gene TRBV19 combines with J gene TRBJ1-5, with 12 bases identical to TRBD1. Germline assignment: CDR1 LNHDA and CDR2 SQIVND (reference sequence). The CDR3 totals 16 residues. With V trimmed by 7 bases and J by 6 bases, 10 bases remained unmatched. The DNA of the CDR3 is TGTGCCAGTACCCCCCGGGGACAGGGGGCTTTTCAGCCCCAGCATTTT. It translates to CASTPRGQGAFQPQHF.

The J gene is TRBJ2-7, the V gene TRBV5-1; D remains ambiguous. The germline V gene has CDR1 SGHRS and CDR2 YFSETQ. CDR3 length equals 16 residues. V lost 2 bases and J lost 7, with 22 bases in between. The CDR3 bases are TGCGCCAGCAGCTTACATTCCGTAGCCTCCCCTGGGGAGCAGTACTTC. Protein sequence: CASSLHSVASPGEQYF.

V usage is TRBV9 and J usage is TRBJ2-7; D is uncertain. The CDR3 is 14 residues long. The V gene's germline CDR1 is SGDLS and CDR2 YYNGEE. V lost 0 bases and J lost 0, with 7 bases in between. DNA of the CDR3: TGTGCCAGCAGCGTAGATGGTAGCTCCTACGAGCAGTACTTC. This translates into CASSVDGSSYEQYF. The whole variable domain, remainder taken from reference TRBV9 and TRBJ2-7, is DSGVTQTPKHLITATGQRVTLRCSPRSGDLSVYWYQQSLDQGLQFLIQYYNGEERAKGNILERFSAQQFPDLHSELNLSSLELGDSALYFCASSVDGSSYEQYFGPGTRLTVT.

The J gene is TRBJ2-5, the V gene TRBV24-1; TRBD2 might be the D (6 bases). Germline V lookup: CDR1 KGHDR, CDR2 SFDVKD. The germline V and J ends were trimmed by 4 bases and 0 bases, with 20 bases remaining between them. The CDR3 is made up of 18 amino acids. In nucleotides, the CDR3 is TGTGCCACCAGTGACCAGAAGAAATCCGGGACTCACCAAGAGACCCAGTACTTC. Amino acid sequence: CATSDQKKSGTHQETQYF.

This clone showed up just once. The chain combines TRBV10-2 with TRBJ1-3; possibly TRBD1 for D (5 bases). Germline lookup yields CDR1 WSHSY and CDR2 SAAADI. The CDR3 spans 16 residues. The ends were cut back, 2 bases at V and 7 bases at J, with 18 bases in the middle. The CDR3 DNA is TGCGCCAGCAGTGAGGATCCGGGCAGGGTTTGGAACACCATATATTTT. The encoded protein is CASSEDPGRVWNTIYF.

The rearrangement links TRBV5-1 to TRBJ1-4; D is ambiguous. The length of the CDR3 is 18 residues. Trimming pared 0 bases from V and 0 bases from J, leaving 15 bases between. In germline, CDR1 is SGHRS, CDR2 YFSETQ. The CDR3 sequence is CASSLVISSGATNEKLFF. The DNA for the CDR3 is TGCGCCAGCAGCTTGGTGATTAGTTCCGGAGCAACTAATGAAAAACTGTTTTTT. The variable domain in full, completed from reference TRBV5-1 and TRBJ1-4, reads KAGVTQTPRYLIKTRGQQVTLSCSPISGHRSVSWYQQTPGQGLQFLFEYFSETQRNKGNFPGRFSGRQFSNSRSEMNVSTLELGDSALYLCASSLVISSGATNEKLFFGSGTQLSVL.

The rearrangement joins TRBV19 to TRBJ1-2; 7 nucleotides agree with TRBD1. The trim removed 3 bases at V and 4 bases at J, leaving 8 bases unmatched. In germline, CDR1 is LNHDA, CDR2 SQIVND (reference sequence). The CDR3 spans 15 residues. CDR3 in DNA: TGTGCCAGTAGTATTTCGAGAGACAGGGCCTATGGCTACACCTTC. Its translation is CASSISRDRAYGYTF.

The chain links TRBV5-1 to TRBJ1-1, with 9 bases aligning to TRBD1. The CDR3 consists of 15 residues. J lost 5 bases, V lost 4 bases, and 9 bases had no gene match. CDR1 and CDR2 from the germline V gene are SGHRS and YFSETQ. The CDR3 is CASSLWTGEGTEAFF. CDR3 sequence (DNA): TGCGCCAGCAGCCTATGGACAGGGGAGGGGACTGAAGCTTTCTTT.

J is TRBJ2-7 and V is TRBV5-6, with 7 nucleotides matching TRBD1. The CDR3 totals 15 residues. V was clipped by 4 bases and J by 0 bases; unmatched bases: 7. Germline V gene lookup returns CDR1 SGHDT and CDR2 YYEEEE. CDR3 protein: CASSPTGTASYEQYF. The DNA for the CDR3 is TGTGCCAGCAGCCCGACAGGGACCGCCTCCTACGAGCAGTACTTC.

V is TRBV2 and J is TRBJ2-1, with 9 bases lining up with TRBD2. The length of the CDR3 is 14 residues. After removal of 5 bases from V and 10 bases from J, the junction contained 9 bases not matched to a gene. CDR1 SNHLY and CDR2 FYNNEI come from the germline V gene. CDR3 nucleotide sequence: TGTGCCAGCAGTAAAGGAGCGGGGGGTGGAGAGCAGTTCTTC. It yields the protein CASSKGAGGGEQFF. The full variable domain, its missing parts supplied by reference TRBV2 and TRBJ2-1, is EPEVTQTPSHQVTQMGQEVILRCVPISNHLYFYWYRQILGQKVEFLVSFYNNEISEKSEIFDDQFSVERPDGSNFTLKIRSTKLEDSAMYFCASSKGAGGGEQFFGPGTRLTVL.

The V call is TRBV6-2 or TRBV6-3, the J call TRBJ2-3; TRBD2 might be the D (5 bases). The CDR3 runs 16 residues. Germline values: CDR1 MNHEY, CDR2 SVGEGT. Trimming pared 2 bases from V and 2 bases from J, leaving 14 bases between. This CDR3 is CASSYRGAASTDTQYF. In nucleotides, the CDR3 is TGTGCCAGCAGTTACCGGGGAGCGGCTTCCACAGATACGCAGTATTTT.